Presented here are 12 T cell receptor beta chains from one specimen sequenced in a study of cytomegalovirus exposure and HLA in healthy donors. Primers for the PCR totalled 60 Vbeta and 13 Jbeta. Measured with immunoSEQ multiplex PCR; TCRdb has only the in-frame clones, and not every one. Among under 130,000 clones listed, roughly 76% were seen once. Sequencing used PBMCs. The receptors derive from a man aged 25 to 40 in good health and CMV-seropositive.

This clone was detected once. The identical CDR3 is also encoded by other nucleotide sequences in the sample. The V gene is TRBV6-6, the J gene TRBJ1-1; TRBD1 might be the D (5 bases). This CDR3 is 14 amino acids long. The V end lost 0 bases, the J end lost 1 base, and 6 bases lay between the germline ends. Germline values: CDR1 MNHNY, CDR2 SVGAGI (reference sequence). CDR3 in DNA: TGTGCCAGCAGTTACTCAACAGGGAACACTGAAGCTTTCTTT. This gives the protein CASSYSTGNTEAFF.

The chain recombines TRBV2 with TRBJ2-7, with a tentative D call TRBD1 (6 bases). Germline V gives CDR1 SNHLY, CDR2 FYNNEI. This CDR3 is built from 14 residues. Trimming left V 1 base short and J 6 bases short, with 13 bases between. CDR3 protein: CASSEEGRGIEQYF. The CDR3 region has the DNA TGTGCCAGCAGTGAAGAAGGTAGGGGGATCGAGCAGTACTTC.

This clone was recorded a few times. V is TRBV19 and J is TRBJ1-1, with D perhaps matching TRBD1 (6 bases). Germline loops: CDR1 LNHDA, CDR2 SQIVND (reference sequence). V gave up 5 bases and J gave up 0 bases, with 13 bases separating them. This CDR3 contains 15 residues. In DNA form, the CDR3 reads TGTGCCAGTAGTGACCAGACAGGATTGAACACTGAAGCTTTCTTT. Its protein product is CASSDQTGLNTEAFF.

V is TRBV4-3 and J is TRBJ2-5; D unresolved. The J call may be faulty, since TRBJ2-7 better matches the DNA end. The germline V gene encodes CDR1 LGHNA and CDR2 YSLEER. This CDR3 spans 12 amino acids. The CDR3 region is CASSQEWGEQYF. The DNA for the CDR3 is TGCGCCAGCAGCCAAGAATGGGGCGAGCAGTACTTC.

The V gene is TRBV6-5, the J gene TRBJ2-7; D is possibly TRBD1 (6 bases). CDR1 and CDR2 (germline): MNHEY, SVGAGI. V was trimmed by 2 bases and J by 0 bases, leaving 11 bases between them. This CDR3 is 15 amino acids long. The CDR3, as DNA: TGTGCCAGCAGTTACGCGCCAGGGGCCTCCTACGAGCAGTACTTC. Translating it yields CASSYAPGASYEQYF.

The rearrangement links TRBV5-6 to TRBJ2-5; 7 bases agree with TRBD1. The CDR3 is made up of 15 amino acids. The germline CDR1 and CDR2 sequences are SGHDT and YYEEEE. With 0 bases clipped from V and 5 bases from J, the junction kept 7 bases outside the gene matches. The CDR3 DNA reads TGTGCCAGCAGCTTGGTCAGGGGGAAGGGGGAGACCCAGTACTTC. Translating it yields CASSLVRGKGETQYF.

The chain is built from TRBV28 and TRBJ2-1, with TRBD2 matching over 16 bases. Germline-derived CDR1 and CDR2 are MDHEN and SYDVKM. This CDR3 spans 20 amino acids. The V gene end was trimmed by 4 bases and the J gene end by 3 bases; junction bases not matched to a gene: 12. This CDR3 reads CASSSSPGTSGGAIYNEQFF. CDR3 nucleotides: TGTGCCAGCAGTTCATCCCCCGGGACTAGCGGGGGGGCCATCTACAATGAGCAGTTCTTC.

CDR3 loop: CASSPRGEKLFF. CDR3 DNA: TGTGCCAGCAGCCCCCGGGGTGAAAAACTGTTTTTT. The rearrangement links TRBV7-8 to TRBJ1-4, with D uncertain. V shed 5 bases and J shed 7 bases, with 8 bases lying between them. Looked up from germline, CDR1 is SGHVS and CDR2 is FQNEAQ. CDR3 length equals 12 residues. The whole variable domain, remainder taken from reference TRBV7-8 and TRBJ1-4, is GAGVSQSPRYKVAKRGQDVALRCDPISGHVSLFWYQQALGQGPEFLTYFQNEAQLDKSGLPSDRFFAERPEGSVSTLKIQRTQQEDSAVYLCASSPRGEKLFFGSGTQLSVL.

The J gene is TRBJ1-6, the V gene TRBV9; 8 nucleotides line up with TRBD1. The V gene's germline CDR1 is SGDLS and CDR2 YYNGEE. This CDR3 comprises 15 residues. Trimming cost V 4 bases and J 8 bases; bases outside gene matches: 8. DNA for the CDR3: TGTGCCAGCAGCCCCCGGACAGGGAAGGATTCACCCCTCCACTTT. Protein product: CASSPRTGKDSPLHF.

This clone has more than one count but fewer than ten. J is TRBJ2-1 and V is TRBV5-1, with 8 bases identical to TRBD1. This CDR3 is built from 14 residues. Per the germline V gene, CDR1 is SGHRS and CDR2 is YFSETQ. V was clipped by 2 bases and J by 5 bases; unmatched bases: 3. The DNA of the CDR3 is TGCGCCAGCAGCTTCAGACAGGGGCACAATGAGCAGTTCTTC. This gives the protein CASSFRQGHNEQFF.

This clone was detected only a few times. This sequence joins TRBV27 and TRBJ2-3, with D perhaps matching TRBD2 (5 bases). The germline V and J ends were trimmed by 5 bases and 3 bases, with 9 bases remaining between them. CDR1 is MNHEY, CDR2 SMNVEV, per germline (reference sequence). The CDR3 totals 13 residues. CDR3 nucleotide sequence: TGTGCCAGCAGTGCTTGGGAGACAGATACGCAGTATTTT. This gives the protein CASSAWETDTQYF.

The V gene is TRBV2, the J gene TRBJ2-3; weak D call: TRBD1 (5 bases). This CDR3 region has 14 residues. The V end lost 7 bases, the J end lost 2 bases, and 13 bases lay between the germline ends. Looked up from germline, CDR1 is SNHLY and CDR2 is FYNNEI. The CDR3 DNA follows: TGTGCCAGCATGCAGGACACCCACACAGATACGCAGTATTTT. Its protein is CASMQDTHTDTQYF.